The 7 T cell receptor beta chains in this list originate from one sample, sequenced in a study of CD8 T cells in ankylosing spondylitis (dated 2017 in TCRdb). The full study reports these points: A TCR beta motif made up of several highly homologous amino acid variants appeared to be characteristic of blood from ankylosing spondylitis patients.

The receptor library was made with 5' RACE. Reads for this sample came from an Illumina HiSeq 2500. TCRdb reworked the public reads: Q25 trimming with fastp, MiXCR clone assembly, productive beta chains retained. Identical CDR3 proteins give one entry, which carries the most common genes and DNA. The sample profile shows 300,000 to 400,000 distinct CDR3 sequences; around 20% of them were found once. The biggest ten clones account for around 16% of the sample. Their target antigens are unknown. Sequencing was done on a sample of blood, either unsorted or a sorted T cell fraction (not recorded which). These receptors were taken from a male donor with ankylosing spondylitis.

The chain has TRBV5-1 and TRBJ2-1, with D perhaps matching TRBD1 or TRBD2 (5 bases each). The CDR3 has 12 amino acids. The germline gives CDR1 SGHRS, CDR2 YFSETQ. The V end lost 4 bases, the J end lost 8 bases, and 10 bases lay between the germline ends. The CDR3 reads CASSPRGHEQFF. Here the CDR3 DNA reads TGCGCCAGCAGCCCCCGGGGACATGAGCAGTTCTTC. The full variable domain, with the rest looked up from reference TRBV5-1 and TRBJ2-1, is KAGVTQTPRYLIKTRGQQVTLSCSPISGHRSVSWYQQTPGQGLQFLFEYFSETQRNKGNFPGRFSGRQFSNSRSEMNVSTLELGDSALYLCASSPRGHEQFFGPGTRLTVL.

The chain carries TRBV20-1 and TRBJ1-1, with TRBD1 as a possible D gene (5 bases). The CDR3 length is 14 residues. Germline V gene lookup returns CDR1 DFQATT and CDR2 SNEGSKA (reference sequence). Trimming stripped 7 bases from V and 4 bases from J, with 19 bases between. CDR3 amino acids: CSVRREPGFTEAFF. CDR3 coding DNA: TGCAGTGTCCGGCGGGAACCAGGGTTCACTGAAGCTTTCTTT.

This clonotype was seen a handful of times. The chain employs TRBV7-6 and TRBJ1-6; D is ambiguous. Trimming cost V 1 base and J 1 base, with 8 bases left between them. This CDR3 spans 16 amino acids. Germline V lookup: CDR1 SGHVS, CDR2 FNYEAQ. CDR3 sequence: CASSLGQASYNSPLHF. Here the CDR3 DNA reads TGTGCCAGCAGCTTAGGGCAGGCATCCTATAATTCACCCCTCCACTTT.

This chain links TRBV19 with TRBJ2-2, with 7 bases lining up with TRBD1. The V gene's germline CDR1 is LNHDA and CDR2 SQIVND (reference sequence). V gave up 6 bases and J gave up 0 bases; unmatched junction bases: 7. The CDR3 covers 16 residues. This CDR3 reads CASRLSGTANTGELFF. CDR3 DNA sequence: TGTGCCAGTAGACTTTCCGGGACAGCGAACACCGGGGAGCTGTTTTTT.

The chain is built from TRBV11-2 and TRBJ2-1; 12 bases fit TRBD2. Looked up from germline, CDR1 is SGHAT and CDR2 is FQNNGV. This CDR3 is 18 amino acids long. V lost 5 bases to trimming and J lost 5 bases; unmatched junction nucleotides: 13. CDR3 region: CASSPRGTSGRPNNEQFF. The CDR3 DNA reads TGTGCCAGCAGCCCAAGGGGCACTAGCGGGAGGCCAAACAATGAGCAGTTCTTC.

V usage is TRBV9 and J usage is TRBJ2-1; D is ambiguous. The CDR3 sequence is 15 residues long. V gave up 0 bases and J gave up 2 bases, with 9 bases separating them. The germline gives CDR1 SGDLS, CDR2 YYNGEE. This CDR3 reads CASSVGLPTYNEQFF. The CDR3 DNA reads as TGTGCCAGCAGCGTAGGACTGCCGACCTACAATGAGCAGTTCTTC.

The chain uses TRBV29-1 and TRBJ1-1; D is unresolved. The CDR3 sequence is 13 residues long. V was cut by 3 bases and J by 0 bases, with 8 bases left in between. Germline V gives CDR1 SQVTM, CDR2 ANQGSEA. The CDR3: CSVDPGMNTEAFF. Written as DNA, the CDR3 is TGCAGCGTTGATCCGGGCATGAACACTGAAGCTTTCTTT.